The 19 T cell receptor beta chains listed next were all sequenced from one sample in a study of sequential checkpoint blockade in melanoma. Treatment described: randomized to nivolumab then ipilimumab (arm A) or the reverse (arm B). Assay used: immunoSEQ multiplex PCR; TCRdb lists only in-frame clones, some missing. This table has 4,500 to 7,000 clones, 35% to 50% appearing once. The sample in question was tumor tissue (inferred from file names), obtained from a patient given nivolumab and ipilimumab in sequence. These TCRs come from a human donor with melanoma.

V gene TRBV6-8 combines with J gene TRBJ1-5, with D possibly TRBD1 on 5 matching bases. The CDR3 contains 15 residues. Trimming stripped 2 bases from V and 6 bases from J, with 14 bases between. Germline CDR1 MNHGY, CDR2 SAAAGT. The CDR3 region is CASSYGGTTGQPQHF. CDR3 in DNA: TGTGCCAGCAGTTACGGGGGGACTACAGGTCAGCCCCAGCATTTT.

The chain uses TRBV6-8 and TRBJ1-1; 8 bases are a match to TRBD1. Germline V lookup: CDR1 MNHGY, CDR2 SAAAGT. This CDR3 has 13 amino acids. Trimming cost V 5 bases and J 4 bases; bases outside gene matches: 3. CDR3 amino acids: CASSGQGPTEAFF. The CDR3 DNA is TGTGCCAGCAGTGGACAGGGTCCCACTGAAGCTTTCTTT.

The chain has TRBV14 and TRBJ2-3; 9 nucleotides agree with TRBD2. This CDR3 comprises 17 residues. Germline-derived CDR1 and CDR2 are SGHDN and FVKESK. V was pared by 4 bases and J by 4 bases, with 12 bases of the junction left unmatched. In DNA form, the CDR3 reads TGTGCCAGCAGCCCACGGGGCGGGAGGGCAGTAGCAGATACGCAGTATTTT. As protein: CASSPRGGRAVADTQYF.

The V and J genes are TRBV29-1 and TRBJ2-7; the D gene is possibly TRBD2 (6 bases). CDR1 SQVTM and CDR2 ANQGSEA come from the germline V gene. This CDR3 has 13 amino acids. Trimming shortened V by 7 bases and J by 1 base, and 14 bases separated the two germline ends. The CDR3 sequence: CSATSSRSYEQYF. CDR3 in DNA: TGCAGCGCTACTAGCTCTCGGTCCTACGAGCAGTACTTC.

The table lists this clone with a few counts. The chain carries TRBV6-8 and TRBJ2-4; TRBD1 aligns across 10 bases. Germline trimming cut 6 bases from V and 5 bases from J; bases unmatched to any gene: 4. This CDR3 has 14 amino acids. Germline V gene sequence: CDR1 MNHGY, CDR2 SAAAGT. CDR3 amino acids: CASSRQGAENIQYF. As DNA, the CDR3 is TGTGCCAGCAGCCGACAGGGGGCCGAAAACATTCAGTACTTC.

The rearrangement joins TRBV4-1 to TRBJ1-3, with TRBD1 matching over 8 bases. CDR1 MGHRA and CDR2 YSYEKL come from the germline V gene. The V and J ends lost 3 bases and 6 bases, in that order; junction bases with no gene match: 10. The CDR3 extends over 16 amino acids. The CDR3 loop is CASSQGSGQGINTIYF. In DNA, the CDR3 is TGCGCCAGCAGCCAGGGATCTGGACAGGGAATAAACACCATATATTTT.

This sequence joins TRBV28 and TRBJ1-2; 9 bases line up with TRBD1. This CDR3 contains 22 residues. The V gene's germline CDR1 is MDHEN and CDR2 SYDVKM. V was pared by 4 bases and J by 6 bases, with 30 bases of the junction left unmatched. The CDR3 bases are TGTGCCAGCAGTTCCGAAGAAAAACTGACAGGGGGAATTGACAGGGGGAAAGATGGCTACACCTTC. Translating it yields CASSSEEKLTGGIDRGKDGYTF.

This clone occurred many times. The rearrangement uses TRBV11-3 and TRBJ1-2; possibly TRBD1 for D (6 bases). V shed 3 bases and J shed 8 bases, with 19 bases lying between them. The germline gives CDR1 SGHNT, CDR2 YENEEA. This CDR3 contains 15 residues. The DNA for the CDR3 is TGTGCCAGCAGCTTGGACAGTCTCAGGACGCGGGGCTACACCTTC. Amino acids: CASSLDSLRTRGYTF.

The chain links TRBV19 to TRBJ2-7; 8 bases align to TRBD2. The CDR3 is made up of 16 amino acids. The V gene's germline CDR1 is LNHDA and CDR2 SQIVND (reference sequence). V was pared by 1 base and J by 7 bases, with 12 bases of the junction left unmatched. CDR3 DNA sequence: TGTGCCAGTAGTATAGGAGCGGGGGCCAGGTCGGAAGAGCAGTACTTC. Its protein is CASSIGAGARSEEQYF.

The chain carries TRBV29-1 and TRBJ1-4, with 12 bases matching TRBD1. V was clipped by 4 bases and J by 8 bases; unmatched bases: 8. Germline V gives CDR1 SQVTM, CDR2 ANQGSEA. CDR3 length: 15 residues. This CDR3 reads CSVGAGTGGSEKLFF. CDR3 sequence (DNA): TGCAGCGTTGGAGCCGGGACAGGGGGCTCAGAAAAACTGTTTTTT.

The chain uses TRBV15 and TRBJ2-1, with TRBD2 identical over 12 bases. Germline values: CDR1 LNHNV, CDR2 YYDKDF (reference sequence). Trimming cost V 0 bases and J 2 bases; bases outside gene matches: 20. This CDR3 has 23 amino acids. The CDR3 is CATSRDLSVYASGRAVAYNEQFF. The CDR3, as DNA: TGTGCCACCAGCAGAGATCTAAGCGTGTACGCTAGCGGGAGGGCCGTGGCCTACAATGAGCAGTTCTTC.

The V gene is TRBV28, the J gene TRBJ1-4; D is uncertain. V lost 3 bases and J 8 bases, leaving 16 bases between the germline ends. The length of the CDR3 is 15 residues. Germline CDR1 MDHEN, CDR2 SYDVKM. The CDR3: CASSLSWVNKEKLFF. DNA of the CDR3: TGTGCCAGCAGTTTGTCATGGGTGAACAAGGAAAAACTGTTTTTT.

This clone was detected a few times. The chain uses TRBV6-8 and TRBJ2-3; 7 bases are a match to TRBD2. This CDR3 comprises 15 residues. The germline gives CDR1 MNHGY, CDR2 SAAAGT. Unmatched junction bases numbered 5, after V lost 5 bases and J lost 0 bases. The CDR3 DNA is TGTGCCAGCAGTGATGGTAGCGGGAGCACAGATACGCAGTATTTT. It specifies CASSDGSGSTDTQYF.

This clone showed up just once. The chain combines TRBV11-3 with TRBJ2-3; 7 nucleotides align to TRBD2. The germline V gene has CDR1 SGHNT and CDR2 YENEEA. The CDR3 runs to 16 residues. The ends lost 2 bases at V and 6 bases at J; junction bases unmatched: 11. CDR3 nucleotides: TGTGCCAGCAGCTTACCGAGCGGACGGGGAGGGGATACGCAGTATTTT. It specifies CASSLPSGRGGDTQYF.

The chain employs TRBV6-7 and TRBJ1-3; a weak D match, TRBD1 (5 bases). TRBV6-7 is an ORF, and what it does is uncertain. Trimming shortened V by 2 bases and J by 2 bases, and 7 bases separated the two germline ends. The CDR3 is 14 amino acids. The CDR3 sequence is CASSYGGAGNTIYF. As DNA, the CDR3 is TGTGCCAGCAGTTACGGAGGGGCTGGAAACACCATATATTTT.

About this clone: Sequence at one end of the junction differs from germline and may be a read error. The chain combines TRBV10-2 with TRBJ1-6; D may be TRBD1 (5 bases). The CDR3 is 14 residues long. CDR1 and CDR2 from the germline V gene are WSHSY and SAAADI. The CDR3 DNA reads TGCGCCACCCGACCGGGACCCTACAATTCACCCCTCCACTTT. Encoded protein: CATRPGPYNSPLHF.

The CDR3 here is CASSDSGLPTGELFF. CDR3 bases: TGCGCCAGCAGTGACTCCGGGCTACCTACCGGGGAGCTGTTTTTT. The chain joins TRBV10-2 to TRBJ2-2; D uncertain. The CDR3 has 15 amino acids. V was clipped by 3 bases and J by 5 bases, with 13 bases between them. The germline gives CDR1 WSHSY, CDR2 SAAADI.

The chain joins TRBV5-1 to TRBJ2-1, with 13 bases fitting TRBD2. This CDR3 contains 15 residues. The V gene's germline CDR1 is SGHRS and CDR2 YFSETQ. J lost 7 bases, V lost 6 bases, and 7 bases had no gene match. CDR3 sequence (DNA): TGCGCCAGCAAATCGGGACTAGCGGGAATAAATGAGCAGTTCTTC. Translating gives CASKSGLAGINEQFF.

CDR3 loop: CASSGGLAGGWSEQFF. DNA for the CDR3: TGCGCCAGCAGTGGGGGACTAGCGGGAGGTTGGAGCGAGCAGTTCTTC. The V gene is TRBV10-2, the J gene TRBJ2-1; TRBD2 matches at 15 bases. V lost 4 bases, J lost 10 bases, and 8 bases stayed unmatched. This CDR3 contains 16 residues. The germline V gene encodes CDR1 WSHSY and CDR2 SAAADI.